A selection of T cell receptor beta chains follows, all from one sample in a study of beta chain features in type 1 diabetes. Clones were sequenced by immunoSEQ multiplex PCR, and TCRdb holds only the in-frame ones, with some missing. The sample lists approximately 600,000 clones; around 12% were seen once. Sequenced: naive CD4+ T cells from blood. Receptors were obtained from a man aged 25-45 years with type 1 diabetes. CDR3s leave out the opening cysteine and the closing phenylalanine or tryptophan.

v_gene	j_gene	CDR3aa
TRBV29-1	TRBJ2-7	SISGDSSYEQY
TRBV5-6	TRBJ2-7	ASSRTGSYEQY
TRBV4-2	TRBJ2-6	ASSHPGRSGANVLT
TRBV7-9	TRBJ2-5	ASSPPGQETQY
TRBV7-9	TRBJ1-6	ASSSRTDGGSPLH
TRBV29-1	TRBJ1-2	SVGGLDRVNYGYT
TRBV6-5	TRBJ2-5	ASSYYGGEETQY
TRBV11-2	TRBJ1-1	ASSLVGGLNTEAF
TRBV4-3	TRBJ1-1	ASSQDRTVNTEAF
TRBV30	TRBJ1-3	AWSVEGGGNTIY
TRBV9	TRBJ2-6	ASSVLGSGANVLT
TRBV25-1	TRBJ2-7	ASSEDGSSYEQY
TRBV29-1	TRBJ1-2	SVDRGQGYGYT
TRBV28	TRBJ2-3	ASPPTGGPTDTQY
TRBV7-9	TRBJ2-5	ASSAGIAGAHQETQY
TRBV30	TRBJ1-5	AWSVGTGSWSNQPQH
TRBV29-1	TRBJ2-1	SVLQGSNEQF
TRBV6-5	TRBJ2-3	ASSYRGLVGADTQY
TRBV7-9	TRBJ1-1	ASSLAGRMNTEAF
TRBV13	TRBJ1-4	ASSPPGGGGGEKLF
TRBV4-2	TRBJ2-2	ASSQDYDGELF
TRBV25-1	TRBJ2-6	ASSDHRPFSGANVLT
TRBV28	TRBJ2-4	ASNPGGRMGIQY
TRBV27	TRBJ1-6	ASSFSWNSPLH
TRBV5-1	TRBJ2-7	ASSGTGQDYEQY
TRBV11-3	TRBJ1-1	ASSPARTENTEAF
TRBV19	TRBJ1-6	ASSPEAGAGNSPLH
TRBV2	TRBJ1-6	ASREVTDKSPLH
TRBV14	TRBJ2-5	ASSRSSRETQY
TRBV5-6	TRBJ2-1	ASSLFDEQF
TRBV9	TRBJ1-1	ASSAGGHLNTEAF
TRBV13	TRBJ2-3	ASSLGIDRH
TRBV7-2	TRBJ1-3	ASSLFRSRSGNTIY
TRBV6-7	TRBJ1-1	ASSYSIDRAPEEDTEAF
TRBV7-2	TRBJ1-6	ASSPDRGSPLH
TRBV2	TRBJ2-1	ASSEMGFGYNEQF
TRBV5-1	TRBJ2-7	ASSTLAGTDYEQY
TRBV6-5	TRBJ1-6	ASSSTGHHRSPLH
TRBV30	TRBJ1-5	AWSDRGGVGPQH
TRBV4-3	TRBJ2-1	ASSGGPDSSYNEQF
TRBV19	TRBJ1-5	ASSHRDRGPQPQH
TRBV2	TRBJ2-7	ASNGSPYEQY
TRBV15	TRBJ1-5	ATSRGRQSNQPQH
TRBV7-9	TRBJ1-2	ASSLGNRRDGYT
TRBV5-4	TRBJ2-1	ASSAFDEQF
TRBV2	TRBJ2-2	ASKEGATGELF
TRBV5-1	TRBJ2-5	ASSLGGAAETQY
TRBV7-8	TRBJ2-1	ASHPLAGAPGF
TRBV6-6	TRBJ2-1	ASSYGQGADEQF
TRBV7-9	TRBJ2-7	ASTPGQGISYEQY
TRBV11-3	TRBJ1-1	ASSADSHTEAF
TRBV6-1	TRBJ2-7	ASSMARYEQY
TRBV19	TRBJ1-1	ASSIARANTEAF
TRBV28	TRBJ1-3	ASSPHGDTIY
TRBV7-2	TRBJ2-3	ASSLGIPDTQY
TRBV28	TRBJ2-2	ASRLTGLGTGELF
TRBV7-9	TRBJ1-1	ASSRGDLEAF
TRBV5-1	TRBJ1-2	ASSFQGLGYGYT
TRBV6-1	TRBJ2-6	ASRTTGVGANVLT